The 27 T cell receptor beta chains listed next were all sequenced from one sample in a study of shared clonotypes between healthy human individuals. Only in-frame clones appear in the TCRdb table, and some are missing; sequencing was by immunoSEQ multiplex PCR. Here the sample spans 2 million to 3 million clones, roughly 93% being singletons. The material sequenced was naive CD4+ T cells from PBMCs. Subset given: CD45RA+ positively selected. The receptors shown here come from a man between 18 and 29 years old in good health. Some clones in this sample may be carry-over from other donors' samples.

The chain uses TRBV11-1 and TRBJ2-7, with no clear D. The CDR3 extends over 14 amino acids. V lost 1 base and J 2 bases, leaving 9 bases between the germline ends. The germline gives CDR1 SGHAT, CDR2 FQDESV (reference sequence). This CDR3 reads CASSLEVPAYEQYF. In DNA form, the CDR3 reads TGTGCCAGCAGCTTAGAGGTCCCAGCCTACGAGCAGTACTTC.

This chain connects TRBV19 to TRBJ2-1; the match to TRBD2 covers 8 bases. CDR1 and CDR2 from the germline V gene are LNHDA and SQIVND (reference sequence). This CDR3 spans 15 amino acids. V gave up 2 bases and J gave up 8 bases; unmatched junction bases: 8. CDR3 sequence (DNA): TGTGCCAGTAGTATAACCTGGACTAGCATCGATGAGCAGTTCTTC. Encoded protein: CASSITWTSIDEQFF.

The chain employs TRBV7-6 and TRBJ1-2; D is uncertain. The CDR3 loop spans 13 amino acids. Germline V gives CDR1 SGHVS, CDR2 FNYEAQ. The germline V and J ends were trimmed by 5 bases and 3 bases, with 10 bases remaining between them. CDR3 nucleotide sequence: TGTGCCAGCAGCGAAGGAGCATACTATGGCTACACCTTC. Amino acid sequence: CASSEGAYYGYTF.

V usage is TRBV2 and J usage is TRBJ2-7; D may be TRBD2 (5 bases). Deletions cut 11 bases from V and 2 bases from J, with 13 bases between. Germline CDR1 and CDR2: SNHLY and FYNNEI. There are 12 residues in the CDR3. The CDR3 region has the DNA TGTGCCTCCAAAAAGGAGGCCTACGAGCAGTACTTC. This codes for CASKKEAYEQYF.

The chain carries TRBV5-6 and TRBJ1-2; D unresolved. The length of the CDR3 is 13 residues. In germline, CDR1 is SGHDT, CDR2 YYEEEE. V lost 1 base, J lost 4 bases, and 8 bases lay in between. CDR3 region: CASSLQSPYGYTF. CDR3 nucleotides: TGTGCCAGCAGCTTGCAGAGCCCCTATGGCTACACCTTC.

The chain employs TRBV10-3 and TRBJ2-1; TRBD2 agrees at 11 bases. The CDR3 runs to 21 residues. Germline loops: CDR1 ENHRY, CDR2 SYGVKD. J lost 2 bases, V lost 4 bases, and 19 bases had no gene match. The CDR3 sequence is CAISAPRDRALAGGAYNEQFF. The CDR3 nucleotides read TGTGCCATCAGTGCCCCTAGGGACAGGGCTCTAGCGGGAGGAGCCTACAATGAGCAGTTCTTC.

Concerning this clone: Given a far larger clone just one base away, this is likely a sequencing read error. This same CDR3 is encoded by further DNA sequences in the sample. The V and J genes are TRBV5-4 and TRBJ2-5, with a tentative D call TRBD1 (5 bases). V was pared by 0 bases and J by 1 base, with 7 bases between. Germline V CDR1 and CDR2: SGHNT, YYREEE (reference sequence). The CDR3 loop spans 14 amino acids. As DNA, the CDR3 is TGTGCCAGCAGCTTGGGCCAGGGCCAAGAGACCCAGTACTTC. This sequence encodes CASSLGQGQETQYF. Looking up the rest from reference TRBV5-4 and TRBJ2-5 gives the full variable domain: ETGVTQSPTHLIKTRGQQVTLRCSSQSGHNTVSWYQQALGQGPQFIFQYYREEENGRGNFPPRFSGLQFPNYSSELNVNALELDDSALYLCASSLGQGQETQYFGPGTRLLVL.

The V gene is TRBV11-2, the J gene TRBJ1-4; TRBD1 is a possible D gene (6 bases). CDR3 length: 15 residues. Deletions cut 4 bases from V and 6 bases from J, with 15 bases between. Germline CDR1 reads SGHAT; CDR2 reads FQNNGV. DNA of the CDR3: TGTGCCAGCAGCTCCGCAGGGGTCGAAGATGAAAAACTGTTTTTT. Translating it yields CASSSAGVEDEKLFF. The complete variable domain, with remaining parts taken from reference TRBV11-2 and TRBJ1-4, reads EAGVAQSPRYKIIEKRQSVAFWCNPISGHATLYWYQQILGQGPKLLIQFQNNGVVDDSQLPKDRFSAERLKGVDSTLKIQPAKLEDSAVYLCASSSAGVEDEKLFFGSGTQLSVL.

The J gene is TRBJ1-2, the V gene TRBV28, with 7 positions matching TRBD1. The CDR3 covers 12 residues. V dropped 10 bases and J dropped 4; count of bases not matched to a gene: 6. CDR1 is MDHEN and CDR2 is SYDVKM in the germline V gene. In DNA form, the CDR3 reads TGTGCCATCCTGGACAGGACCTATGGCTACACCTTC. This translates into CAILDRTYGYTF.

Details on this clone: In the same sample, other DNA sequences code for this CDR3. V usage is TRBV5-1 and J usage is TRBJ1-4; the match to TRBD1 covers 9 bases. The junction had 4 bases not matched to a gene; V was cut back by 2 bases and J by 5 bases. The CDR3 length is 15 residues. The germline V gene has CDR1 SGHRS and CDR2 YFSETQ. The CDR3 reads CASSLTGTGNEKLFF. The DNA for the CDR3 is TGCGCCAGCAGCTTAACCGGGACAGGGAATGAAAAACTGTTTTTT.

The chain has TRBV6-4 and TRBJ2-1; 11 positions match TRBD2. The J segment lost 7 bases and the V segment lost 6 bases, leaving 11 bases of the junction unmatched. Germline assignment: CDR1 MRHNA and CDR2 SNTAGT. The CDR3 has 16 residues. CDR3 amino acids: CASSDPGTSGGNEQFF. CDR3 coding DNA: TGTGCCAGCAGCGATCCCGGGACTAGCGGAGGAAATGAGCAGTTCTTC.

This chain joins TRBV4-1 and TRBJ1-2; D possibly corresponds to TRBD1 (5 bases). The V gene's germline CDR1 is MGHRA and CDR2 YSYEKL. CDR3 size: 19 residues. Trimming took off 0 bases at V and 0 bases at J, with 20 bases between the two ends. The CDR3 region is CASSQEPHRRTTPNYGYTF. Written as DNA, the CDR3 is TGCGCCAGCAGCCAAGAACCCCACCGCCGGACAACTCCTAACTATGGCTACACCTTC.

The genes are TRBV6-5 and TRBJ2-2, with D unclear. This CDR3 spans 15 amino acids. Germline CDR1 MNHEY, CDR2 SVGAGI. The V end was cut by 6 bases, the J end by 0 bases, with 11 bases between. The CDR3 spells CASRKGSANTGELFF. The CDR3 nucleotides read TGTGCCAGCAGAAAGGGATCTGCGAACACCGGGGAGCTGTTTTTT.

J is TRBJ1-2 and V is TRBV5-8; D is uncertain. CDR3 length: 15 residues. Looked up from germline, CDR1 is SGHTS and CDR2 is YDEGEE. V was cut by 4 bases and J by 4 bases, with 17 bases left in between. The CDR3 is CASSLARVWGYGYTF. The CDR3 bases are TGTGCCAGCAGCCTGGCTCGAGTGTGGGGCTATGGCTACACCTTC.

The chain uses TRBV7-2 and TRBJ2-3; D gene uncertain. This CDR3 comprises 14 residues. The germline CDR1 and CDR2 sequences are SGHTA and FQGNSA. Deletions cut 1 base from V and 1 base from J, with 6 bases between. CDR3 region: CASSLGDRTDTQYF. In DNA form, the CDR3 reads TGTGCCAGCAGCTTAGGTGATCGCACAGATACGCAGTATTTT.

The chain carries TRBV19 and TRBJ2-3, with TRBD2 matching over 8 bases. Looked up from germline, CDR1 is LNHDA and CDR2 is SQIVND (reference sequence). V lost 3 bases to trimming and J lost 4 bases; unmatched junction nucleotides: 6. The CDR3 totals 15 residues. This CDR3 is CASSIRAGAPDTQYF. As DNA, the CDR3 is TGTGCCAGTAGTATTAGAGCGGGAGCTCCAGATACGCAGTATTTT.

The J gene is TRBJ2-7, the V gene TRBV5-5; TRBD1 is a possible D gene (7 bases). V lost 4 bases and J 0 bases, leaving 14 bases between the germline ends. The CDR3 has 15 amino acids. From germline, CDR1 is SGHKS and CDR2 YYEKEE (reference sequence). For the CDR3, the DNA is TGTGCCAGCAGCCCTTCCCAGGGGGGCTCCTACGAGCAGTACTTC. Encoded protein: CASSPSQGGSYEQYF.

V and J are TRBV28 and TRBJ1-5; TRBD1 matches 8 bases. The CDR3 contains 17 residues. Trimming cost V 3 bases and J 0 bases; bases outside gene matches: 7. CDR1 is MDHEN and CDR2 is SYDVKM in the germline V gene. The CDR3 here is CASSFFTGTGSNQPQHF. CDR3 nucleotides: TGTGCCAGCAGTTTTTTTACAGGGACAGGTAGCAATCAGCCCCAGCATTTT.

Notes on this clone: This specimen includes other DNA sequences encoding the same CDR3. The chain is built from TRBV9 and TRBJ2-2, with D hard to call. Germline V gene sequence: CDR1 SGDLS, CDR2 YYNGEE. V lost 3 bases, J lost 2 bases, and 2 bases lay in between. This CDR3 has 12 residues. DNA for the CDR3: TGTGCCAGCAGCGGAAACACCGGGGAGCTGTTTTTT. Protein: CASSGNTGELFF.

The V and J genes are TRBV7-2 and TRBJ2-3; D remains unclear. The CDR3 extends over 14 amino acids. Trimming removed 3 bases at V and 0 bases at J, with 7 bases between. Germline CDR1 SGHTA, CDR2 FQGNSA. The CDR3 loop is CASSFTLSTDTQYF. In DNA, the CDR3 is TGTGCCAGCAGCTTTACACTTAGCACAGATACGCAGTATTTT.

The gene calls are TRBV5-4 and TRBJ2-7; D is perhaps TRBD1 or TRBD2 (6 bases each). CDR1 SGHNT and CDR2 YYREEE come from the germline V gene (reference sequence). V lost 4 bases and J 2 bases, leaving 10 bases between the germline ends. The CDR3 loop spans 13 amino acids. CDR3 loop: CASSRGPAYEQYF. In nucleotides, the CDR3 is TGTGCCAGCAGCCGGGGGCCAGCCTACGAGCAGTACTTC.

The genes are TRBV5-6 and TRBJ1-5; D unclear. Germline V CDR1 and CDR2: SGHDT, YYEEEE. V was cut by 0 bases and J by 6 bases, with 10 bases left in between. The CDR3 length is 14 residues. CDR3 bases: TGTGCCAGCAGCTTGGGGCAGGTACCTCAGCCCCAGCATTTT. Translated: CASSLGQVPQPQHF. Full variable domain (remainder filled in from reference TRBV5-6 and TRBJ1-5): DAGVTQSPTHLIKTRGQQVTLRCSPKSGHDTVSWYQQALGQGPQFIFQYYEEEERQRGNFPDRFSGHQFPNYSSELNVNALLLGDSALYLCASSLGQVPQPQHFGDGTRLSIL.

The CDR3 sequence: CASSFKGGQGRGSLDTQYF. CDR3 nucleotides: TGCGCCAGCAGCTTCAAGGGGGGACAGGGCCGGGGCTCTTTGGATACGCAGTATTTT. The chain is built from TRBV5-1 and TRBJ2-3; 9 bases line up with TRBD1. Unmatched junction bases numbered 19, after V lost 2 bases and J lost 6 bases. Germline CDR1 and CDR2: SGHRS and YFSETQ. The CDR3 is made up of 19 amino acids.

V usage is TRBV19 and J usage is TRBJ2-5; tentative D call: TRBD2 (5 bases). Per the germline V gene, CDR1 is LNHDA and CDR2 is SQIVND (reference sequence). The CDR3 is 13 amino acids. V was pared by 6 bases and J by 5 bases, with 13 bases between. The CDR3 nucleotides are TGTGCCAGTAGGATGAGGGCTCCGGAGACCCAGTACTTC. Amino acid sequence: CASRMRAPETQYF. The full variable domain, its missing parts supplied by reference TRBV19 and TRBJ2-5, is DGGITQSPKYLFRKEGQNVTLSCEQNLNHDAMYWYRQDPGQGLRLIYYSQIVNDFQKGDIAEGYSVSREKKESFPLTVTSAQKNPTAFYLCASRMRAPETQYFGPGTRLLVL.

The chain employs TRBV28 and TRBJ1-4; perhaps TRBD1 as D (5 bases). Germline V gives CDR1 MDHEN, CDR2 SYDVKM. The CDR3 extends over 14 amino acids. The V end was cut by 7 bases, the J end by 4 bases, with 13 bases between. The CDR3 is CASTDNRNNEKLFF. The DNA of the CDR3 is TGTGCCAGCACCGACAACAGGAATAATGAAAAACTGTTTTTT.

Note on this clone: The same CDR3 also results from other DNA sequences found in this sample. This chain connects TRBV29-1 to TRBJ2-7; the D is unclear. The CDR3 is 11 residues long. Germline CDR1 and CDR2: SQVTM and ANQGSEA. V was shortened by 4 bases and J by 2 bases, with 6 bases between the two germline ends. As DNA, the CDR3 is TGCAGCGTTGGAGGCCCCTACGAGCAGTACTTC. Translated, it gives CSVGGPYEQYF.

This clone was seen once. The rearrangement links TRBV27 to TRBJ2-7, with TRBD1 as a possible D gene (5 bases). This CDR3 spans 14 amino acids. Germline V lookup: CDR1 MNHEY, CDR2 SMNVEV (reference sequence). Trimming left V 6 bases short and J 0 bases short, with 12 bases between. The CDR3: CASSPLDSSYEQYF. As DNA, the CDR3 is TGTGCCAGCAGCCCACTCGACAGCTCCTACGAGCAGTACTTC.